This TCR beta chain was recorded in a study of blood T cell repertoires in COVID-19. For the study at large: The study drew acute and convalescent COVID-19 samples from the United States, Italy and Spain. The cDNA or gDNA used as material had been derived from T cells, B-cell-depleted T cells, or PBMCs.

Libraries were prepared by immunoSEQ multiplex PCR; TCRdb keeps only in-frame clonotypes and omits some of them. The sample lists 350,000 to 450,000 clones, roughly 90% occurring once. Trimming left V 1 base short and J 6 bases short, with 7 bases between. CDR3 length equals 14 residues. CDR1 SGHTA and CDR2 FQGTGA come from the germline V gene. Categorization into cohorts depended on clinical history that participants reported. The source material was PBMCs or T cells enriched from blood (not recorded which). This chain connects TRBV7-3 to TRBJ1-6; D possibly corresponds to TRBD1 (6 bases). The source of this sequence is a woman between 40 and 50 years old who had been exposed to COVID-19. In nucleotides, the CDR3 is TGTGCCAGCAGCTTAATGGGGGCTAATTCACCCCTCCACTTT. Amino acid sequence: CASSLMGANSPLHF.